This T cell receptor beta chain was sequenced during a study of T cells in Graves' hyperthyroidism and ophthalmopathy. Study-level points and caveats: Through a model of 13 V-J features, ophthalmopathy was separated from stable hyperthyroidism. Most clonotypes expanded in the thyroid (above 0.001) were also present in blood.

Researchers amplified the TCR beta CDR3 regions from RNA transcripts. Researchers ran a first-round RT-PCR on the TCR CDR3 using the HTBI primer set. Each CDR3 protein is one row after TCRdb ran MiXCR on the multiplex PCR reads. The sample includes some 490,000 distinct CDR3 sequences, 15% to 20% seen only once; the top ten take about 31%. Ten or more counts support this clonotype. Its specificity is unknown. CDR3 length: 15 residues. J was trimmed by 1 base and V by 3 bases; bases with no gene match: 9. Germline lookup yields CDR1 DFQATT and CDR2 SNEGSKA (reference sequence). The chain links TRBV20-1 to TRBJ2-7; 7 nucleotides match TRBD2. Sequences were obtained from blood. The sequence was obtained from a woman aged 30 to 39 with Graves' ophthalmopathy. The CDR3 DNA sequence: TGCAGTGCTAGCCCTCAAAGCGGGGAGTCCTACGAGCAGTACTTC. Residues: CSASPQSGESYEQYF.